The rows below give T cell receptor beta chains drawn from one sample of a study of blood T cell repertoires in COVID-19. Clones were sequenced by immunoSEQ multiplex PCR, and TCRdb holds only the in-frame ones, with some missing. The data show over 350,000 clones, 80% to 95% seen once. The source material was PBMCs or T cells enriched from blood (not recorded which). These TCRs come from a woman aged 35 to 49 who had been exposed to COVID-19. CDR3s include the opening cysteine and the closing phenylalanine or tryptophan. Each record gives: V gene, D gene, J gene, clone size, CDR3 DNA, CDR3 protein. A D gene is named only where the DNA matches it firmly. Not every row has a clone size; where given, it reads once, few, many or a size class.

v_gene: TRBV12-3/TRBV12-4
d_gene: NA
j_gene: TRBJ1-2
abundance: once
CDR3nt: TGTGCCAGCAGTTTGGAGACCCTCTATGGCTACACCTTC
CDR3aa: CASSLETLYGYTF

v_gene: TRBV11-2
d_gene: NA
j_gene: TRBJ2-1
abundance: NA
CDR3nt: TGTGCCAGCAGCTCCCGGGACAAGACCTACAATGAGCAGTTCTTC
CDR3aa: CASSSRDKTYNEQFF

v_gene: TRBV2
d_gene: NA
j_gene: TRBJ2-1
abundance: NA
CDR3nt: TGTGCCAGCAACGGGGAGGAGCAGTTCTTC
CDR3aa: CASNGEEQFF

v_gene: TRBV29-1
d_gene: NA
j_gene: TRBJ2-5
abundance: NA
CDR3nt: TGCAGCGTTGAGGGGGGAACTGGACAAACGGCCCAGTACTTC
CDR3aa: CSVEGGTGQTAQYF

v_gene: TRBV2
d_gene: TRBD1
j_gene: TRBJ1-1
abundance: NA
CDR3nt: TGTGCCAGCAGCAGGAGGACAGGGATGAACACTGAAGCTTTCTTT
CDR3aa: CASSRRTGMNTEAFF

v_gene: TRBV7-4
d_gene: NA
j_gene: TRBJ2-7
abundance: few
CDR3nt: TGTGCCAGCAGCTGCGGGCGGGTAGGCGAGCAGTACTTC
CDR3aa: CASSCGRVGEQYF

v_gene: TRBV30
d_gene: NA
j_gene: TRBJ1-4
abundance: NA
CDR3nt: TGTGCCTATTCAGGGCTGGATGAAAAACTGTTTTTT
CDR3aa: CAYSGLDEKLFF

v_gene: TRBV19
d_gene: TRBD2
j_gene: TRBJ2-1
abundance: NA
CDR3nt: TGTGCCAGTAGTATAGATATAGGGGCGGGAGTTTACAATGAGCAGTTCTTC
CDR3aa: CASSIDIGAGVYNEQFF

v_gene: TRBV5-1
d_gene: NA
j_gene: TRBJ1-3
abundance: NA
CDR3nt: TGCGCCAGCAGCCGTGACACTTACTCTGGAAACACCATATATTTT
CDR3aa: CASSRDTYSGNTIYF

v_gene: TRBV9
d_gene: NA
j_gene: TRBJ1-5
abundance: NA
CDR3nt: TGTGCCAGCAGCGCAGGGGACAATCAGCCCCAGCATTTT
CDR3aa: CASSAGDNQPQHF

v_gene: TRBV24-1
d_gene: TRBD2
j_gene: TRBJ2-1
abundance: NA
CDR3nt: TGTGCCACCAGTTCGAGACTAGCGGGAAGTGAGCAGTTCTTC
CDR3aa: CATSSRLAGSEQFF

v_gene: TRBV25-1
d_gene: NA
j_gene: TRBJ1-6
abundance: NA
CDR3nt: TGTGCCAGCAGTGATACTAAGAGCGGGGGTTCACCCCTCCACTTT
CDR3aa: CASSDTKSGGSPLHF

v_gene: TRBV30
d_gene: TRBD1
j_gene: TRBJ2-2
abundance: NA
CDR3nt: TGTGCCTGGAGTCGTGACAGGGGCACCGGGGAGCTGTTTTTT
CDR3aa: CAWSRDRGTGELFF

v_gene: TRBV9
d_gene: NA
j_gene: TRBJ2-1
abundance: NA
CDR3nt: TGTGCCAGCAGCGTTCGACTAGGTCACAATGAGCAGTTCTTC
CDR3aa: CASSVRLGHNEQFF

v_gene: TRBV10-2
d_gene: NA
j_gene: TRBJ1-1
abundance: NA
CDR3nt: TGCGCCAGCAGTGAGTCAGGACAGAATGCTTTCTTT
CDR3aa: CASSESGQNAFF

v_gene: TRBV29-1
d_gene: TRBD2
j_gene: TRBJ2-7
abundance: NA
CDR3nt: TGCAGCGCCGAGGTGCGGGAGGACACCTACGAGCAGTACTTC
CDR3aa: CSAEVREDTYEQYF

v_gene: TRBV11-2
d_gene: TRBD1
j_gene: TRBJ1-1
abundance: NA
CDR3nt: TGTGCCAGCAGCCTGGGGGACAGGGCGAAAGGTCGGGACACTGAAGCTTTCTTT
CDR3aa: CASSLGDRAKGRDTEAFF

v_gene: TRBV6-5
d_gene: NA
j_gene: TRBJ1-3
abundance: once
CDR3nt: TGTGCCAGCATGAGGGGGACTGGAAACACCATATATTTT
CDR3aa: CASMRGTGNTIYF

v_gene: TRBV11-2
d_gene: NA
j_gene: TRBJ1-6
abundance: NA
CDR3nt: TGTGCCAGCAGATCTATCAGGGGATATAATTCACCCCTCCACTTT
CDR3aa: CASRSIRGYNSPLHF

v_gene: TRBV27
d_gene: TRBD2
j_gene: TRBJ2-5
abundance: once
CDR3nt: TGTGCCAGCAGTGCGACTAGCGGGAGGCGGGAGACCCAGTACTTC
CDR3aa: CASSATSGRRETQYF

v_gene: TRBV7-2
d_gene: NA
j_gene: TRBJ1-5
abundance: NA
CDR3nt: TGTGCCAGCAGCCGAGCAAATCAGCCCCAGCATTTT
CDR3aa: CASSRANQPQHF

v_gene: TRBV7-3
d_gene: TRBD1
j_gene: TRBJ1-4
abundance: few
CDR3nt: TGTGCCAGCAGCTTAAAGTGTGATACAGGGGAGGATGAAAAACTGTTTTTT
CDR3aa: CASSLKCDTGEDEKLFF